This is a list of T cell receptor beta chains from one sample in a study of blood T cell repertoires in COVID-19. Assay: immunoSEQ multiplex PCR; the TCRdb copy retains only in-frame clones and omits some. The repertoire holds some 270,000 clones, with 70% to 90% as singletons. Sequencing was performed on peripheral blood. Receptor source: a woman between 70 and 85 years old with acute or convalescent COVID-19. Each CDR3 is given with its conserved first and last residue. The D gene is left open where the match is weak. Clone size is given for some rows only: seen once, a few or many times, or a class if the clone is expanded.

j_call v_call cdr3_length clone_size d_call cdr3_nt cdr3_aa
TRBJ2-1 TRBV5-1 15 . . TGCGCCAGCAGCGCAACAGGGATCCCCGGGAATGAGCAGTTCTTC CASSATGIPGNEQFF
TRBJ2-7 TRBV5-1 15 few . TGCGCCAGCAGCTTGGAAGCCGGGACACACTACGAGCAGTACTTC CASSLEAGTHYEQYF
TRBJ1-2 TRBV3-1/TRBV3-2 12 . . TGTGCCAGCAGCGCAGGGGCCTATGGCTACACCTTC CASSAGAYGYTF
TRBJ2-5 TRBV11-2 14 . TRBD1 TGTGCCAGCAGCAGGGACAGCTTCCAAGAGACCCAGTACTTC CASSRDSFQETQYF
TRBJ1-6 TRBV6-5 14 . TRBD1 TGTGCCAGCGTTGGACAGGGAAAAAATTCACCCCTCCACTTT CASVGQGKNSPLHF
TRBJ2-5 TRBV29-1 13 . . TGCAGCGTGGGACTCCCCCTGAGAGAGACCCAGTACTTC CSVGLPLRETQYF
TRBJ2-7 TRBV5-6 13 . . TGTGCCAGCAGCTTCGCAGGTTGGTACGAGCAGTACTTC CASSFAGWYEQYF
TRBJ1-2 TRBV27 14 . TRBD1 TGTGCCAGCAGTAACAGGACAGGGTATTATGGCTACACCTTC CASSNRTGYYGYTF
TRBJ1-2 TRBV3-1/TRBV3-2 15 . . TGTGCCAGCAGCCCCCTCCCCGGAGCTAACTATGGCTACACCTTC CASSPLPGANYGYTF
TRBJ2-3 TRBV7-8 13 . . TGTGCCAGCAGCTTAGGGAGGACAGATACGCAGTATTTT CASSLGRTDTQYF
TRBJ2-5 TRBV5-1 16 . TRBD1 TGCGCCAGCAGCTTTTCGGCGACAGGGGCTCAAGAGACCCAGTACTTC CASSFSATGAQETQYF
TRBJ1-1 TRBV19 15 . . TGTGCCAGTAGTATTGGTAGGGGCCGGAACACTGAAGCTTTCTTT CASSIGRGRNTEAFF
TRBJ2-7 TRBV5-6 14 . TRBD2 TGTGCCAGCAGCTTGACGGGGAGGGGCTACGAGCAGTACTTC CASSLTGRGYEQYF
TRBJ1-4 TRBV11-2 15 few . TGTGCCAGCAGCTTACGATCCGTGGGGCATGAAAAACTGTTTTTT CASSLRSVGHEKLFF
TRBJ1-6 TRBV3-1/TRBV3-2 16 . . TGTGCCAGCAGCCAAGAATCAGGGTCGGATAATTCACCCCTCCACTTT CASSQESGSDNSPLHF
TRBJ2-7 TRBV4-1 15 few TRBD1 TGCGCCAGCAGCCCCGACAGGACAGGGGGCGGTGAGCAGTACTTC CASSPDRTGGGEQYF
TRBJ2-5 TRBV3-1/TRBV3-2 13 once . TGTGCCAGCAGCCCGACCACAGGGAGGGGCCAGTACTTC CASSPTTGRGQYF
TRBJ2-1 TRBV9 12 . . TGTGCCAGCAGCCCCTTGGCGGGGGAGCAGTTCTTC CASSPLAGEQFF
TRBJ1-2 TRBV5-6 15 . . TGTGCCAGCAGCTTCGGCAGGACAGTCGGTACTGGCTACACCTTC CASSFGRTVGTGYTF
TRBJ2-7 TRBV4-1 14 . TRBD1 TGCGCCAGCAGCCCGAAACAGGGGGTCAACGAGCAGTACTTC CASSPKQGVNEQYF
TRBJ1-3 TRBV18 16 . . TGTGCCAGCTCACCCAGTGTTGGGGCGTCTGGAAACACCATATATTTT CASSPSVGASGNTIYF
TRBJ2-3 TRBV7-9 16 many TRBD1 TGTGCCAGCAGCTCCCGGGACAGGGGGCCGGGGGATACGCAGTATTTT CASSSRDRGPGDTQYF
TRBJ1-5 TRBV5-5 18 once . TGTGCCAGCAGCTTAGGTTTAGGAGGGATGTCACGGGATCAGCCCCAGCATTTT CASSLGLGGMSRDQPQHF
TRBJ1-5 TRBV5-5 13 . . TGTGCCAGCAGCCCGTCAGGGAATCAGCCCCAGCATTTT CASSPSGNQPQHF
TRBJ2-3 TRBV6-5 15 once . TGTGCCAGCTGCTTTCTCGGGGGTGCCGGGAATACGCAGTATTTT CASCFLGGAGNTQYF
TRBJ1-1 TRBV28 15 . . TGTGCCAGCAGTTCAGGGATGGGTCTTTACACTGAAGCTTTCTTT CASSSGMGLYTEAFF
TRBJ1-1 TRBV18 12 . . TGTGCCAGCTCCCGCGACAGCCGTGAAGCTTTCTTT CASSRDSREAFF
TRBJ1-3 TRBV19 13 . . TGTGCCAGTAGTATTGGTAGTGGAAACACCATATATTTT CASSIGSGNTIYF
TRBJ2-2 TRBV11-3 13 . . TGTGCCAGCAGCGGGGCCCGGGCCGGGGAGCTGTTTTTT CASSGARAGELFF
TRBJ2-2 TRBV7-2 14 . . TGTGCCAGCACCGACTACCGAAACACCGGGGAGCTGTTTTTT CASTDYRNTGELFF
TRBJ1-1 TRBV5-1 16 many . TGCGCCAGCAGCTTGGCCCAGACAGTTCGGAACACTGAAGCTTTCTTT CASSLAQTVRNTEAFF
TRBJ2-1 TRBV4-1 15 . TRBD1 TGCGCCAGCAGCCCCACAGGGGTCTCCTACAATGAGCAGTTCTTC CASSPTGVSYNEQFF
TRBJ2-7 TRBV5-6 11 . . TGTGCCAGCAGCTTGGGGAGGCAGCAGTACTTC CASSLGRQQYF
TRBJ1-1 TRBV6-5 14 . TRBD1 TGTGCCAGCAGTCGAACAGGGGTAAACACTGAAGCTTTCTTT CASSRTGVNTEAFF
TRBJ2-7 TRBV6-1 19 . TRBD2 TGTGCCAGCAGTGAACCTTTCCCGCGGGGGGGCCAGGTCTCCTACGAGCAGTACTTC CASSEPFPRGGQVSYEQYF